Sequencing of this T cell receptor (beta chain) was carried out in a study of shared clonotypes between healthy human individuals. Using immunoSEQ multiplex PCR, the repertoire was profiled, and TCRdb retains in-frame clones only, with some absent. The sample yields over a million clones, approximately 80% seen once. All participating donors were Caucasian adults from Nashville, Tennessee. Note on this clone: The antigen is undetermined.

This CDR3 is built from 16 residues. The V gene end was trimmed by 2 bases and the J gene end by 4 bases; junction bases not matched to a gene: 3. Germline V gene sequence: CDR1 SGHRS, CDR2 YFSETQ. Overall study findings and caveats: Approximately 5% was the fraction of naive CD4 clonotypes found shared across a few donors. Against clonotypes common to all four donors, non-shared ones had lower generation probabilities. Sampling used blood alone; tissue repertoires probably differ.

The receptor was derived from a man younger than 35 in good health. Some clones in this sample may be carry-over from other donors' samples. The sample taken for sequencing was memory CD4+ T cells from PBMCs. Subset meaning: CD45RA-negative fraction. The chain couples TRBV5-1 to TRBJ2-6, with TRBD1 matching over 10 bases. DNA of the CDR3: TGCGCCAGCAGCTTCCAGACAGGGGGCGGGGCCAACGTCCTGACTTTC. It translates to CASSFQTGGGANVLTF.